This TCR beta chain appears in the sequencing data of a study of T-cell reconstitution after alpha-beta-depleted transplantation in children (dated by TCRdb to 2016 to 2017). With respect to the entire study: T-cell immune reconstitution after TCRalphabeta/CD19-depleted allogeneic hematopoietic cell transplantation in children was quantitatively tracked in the study by means of TCR repertoire profiling.

The treatment or condition label on this specimen signifies: allogeneic hematopoietic cell transplantation with graft depleted of TCRalphabeta T cells and CD19 B cells. The transplant recipients were children given TCRalphabeta/CD19-depleted allogeneic hematopoietic cell grafts. The CDR3, cysteine through phenylalanine, is 15 amino acids long. Here the CDR3 DNA is all that survives: 45 bases in frame from base 1. For CDR1 and CDR2, the germline V gene lists SGHRS and YFSETQ. At the junction V is shortened by 6 bases and J by 6 bases; bases outside the gene matches: 8. Summary of the overall study and its limitations: Apparently early alphabetaT-cell count recovery about two months after transplant reportedly relied on only several hundred rapidly expanded clones derived from non-depleted graft cells. In some patients, high TCRbeta diversity at day 60 was attributed to recipient T cells and intrathymic progenitors that had survived conditioning. Over subsequent months, a decline in hyperexpanded clone frequencies was noted, and after one year, T-cell counts and TCRbeta diversity were mostly ascribed to newly produced T cells.

In the case of this clonotype: This clone's antigen is unknown. Per-base qualities were not stored, and no clone one base away is much larger.

The library was prepared using PCR. TCRdb names Illumina HiSeq 2500 as the instrument used. Molecular barcoding was employed in the preparation of TCR libraries, with unique molecular identifiers being used to normalize TCRbeta repertoire quantification. Through fastp at Q25 and MiXCR, TCRdb rebuilt clones from the public reads, retaining in-frame beta chains. Every CDR3 protein is listed once, alongside the most common genes and DNA of its rows. The sample includes a few hundred thousand distinct CDR3 sequences, with approximately 42% observed a single time. Approximately 25% of the sample lies in the top ten.

This TCR came from a girl between 2 and 10 years old with aplastic anemia, due to receive a stem cell transplant. This chain joins TRBV5-1 to TRBJ2-7, and 14 junctional nucleotides match TRBD2. Here the sequenced sample was PBMCs, taken before TCRalphabeta/CD19-depleted stem cell transplant. The sequence in DNA is TGCGCCAGCACTACCGGGACTAGCGGGAGAAGCGAGCAGTACTTC. This codes for CASTTGTSGRSEQYF.